These T cell receptor beta chains were read from a single sample in a study of blood T cell repertoires in COVID-19. Clones were read by immunoSEQ multiplex PCR, and TCRdb kept only the in-frame ones, dropping some. The sample has 390,000 or so clones; 75% to 90% are singletons. The sequenced sample consisted of PBMCs or T cells enriched from blood (not recorded which). These receptors all stem from a woman aged 50 to 60 who had recovered from COVID-19. The CDR3 runs from the conserved cysteine through the conserved F or W. The D gene is left open where the match is weak. Size tells how often a clone was seen (once, few, many) or the class of an expanded clone, and some rows leave it out.

v_gene	abundance	j_gene	d_gene	CDR3aa	CDR3nt
TRBV19	.	TRBJ1-4	.	CASSMWGQGEKLFF	TGTGCCAGTAGTATGTGGGGACAAGGGGAAAAACTGTTTTTT
TRBV30	once	TRBJ2-2	.	CAWSVRDTTNTGELFF	TGTGCCTGGAGTGTACGGGACACCACGAACACCGGGGAGCTGTTTTTT
TRBV5-1	.	TRBJ1-4	.	CASSLIGPNEKLFF	TGCGCCAGCAGCTTGATCGGTCCGAATGAAAAACTGTTTTTT
TRBV12-3/TRBV12-4	.	TRBJ2-5	.	CASSFEGIETQYF	TGTGCCAGCAGTTTCGAGGGTATAGAGACCCAGTACTTC
TRBV7-6	.	TRBJ2-7	.	CASSLEAATGEQYF	TGTGCCAGCAGCTTAGAGGCAGCAACGGGGGAGCAGTACTTC
TRBV24-1	.	TRBJ1-6	.	CATSPGGGFSGADNSPLHF	TGTGCCACCAGCCCCGGGGGGGGGTTTTCGGGGGCAGATAATTCACCCCTCCACTTT
TRBV10-3	.	TRBJ1-1	.	CAIREGGVQAFF	TGTGCCATCAGGGAGGGAGGGGTCCAAGCTTTCTTT
TRBV9	.	TRBJ1-2	TRBD1	CASSAAQGVNYGYTF	TGTGCCAGCAGCGCTGCACAGGGGGTTAACTATGGCTACACCTTC
TRBV27	few	TRBJ2-7	.	CASRRASSEQYF	TGTGCCAGCAGGAGAGCATCATCCGAGCAGTACTTC
TRBV24-1	.	TRBJ2-2	TRBD1	CATSDPDRAGTGELFF	TGTGCCACCAGTGATCCTGACAGGGCTGGCACCGGGGAGCTGTTTTTT
TRBV5-1	.	TRBJ1-4	TRBD1	CASSFPDRDPTNEKLFF	TGCGCCAGCAGCTTTCCGGACAGGGACCCAACTAATGAAAAACTGTTTTTT
TRBV6-6	.	TRBJ1-1	.	CASSYVNTEAFF	TGTGCCAGCAGTTATGTAAACACTGAAGCTTTCTTT
TRBV2	few	TRBJ1-3	.	CASRSDSAVPYF	TGTGCCAGCAGGTCGGACAGTGCGGTTCCATATTTT
TRBV7-2	.	TRBJ1-4	.	CASSPGEGRALFF	TGTGCCAGCAGTCCCGGGGAGGGACGCGCACTGTTTTTT
TRBV11-1	.	TRBJ2-1	.	CASSLGWQTRFNEQFF	TGTGCCAGCAGCTTAGGGTGGCAGACAAGGTTCAATGAGCAGTTCTTC
TRBV6-5	.	TRBJ1-1	.	CASSPPTGLNTEAFF	TGTGCCAGCAGTCCGCCGACAGGATTAAACACTGAAGCTTTCTTT
TRBV6-5	.	TRBJ1-1	.	CASSYSQRGDTEAFF	TGTGCCAGCAGTTACTCTCAGCGGGGTGACACTGAAGCTTTCTTT
TRBV2	.	TRBJ1-1	.	CASSDRDTEAFF	TGTGCCAGCAGTGACAGGGACACTGAAGCTTTCTTT
TRBV7-2	.	TRBJ2-1	TRBD2	CASSLTSGRLNEQFF	TGTGCCAGCAGCCTAACTAGCGGGAGGCTGAATGAGCAGTTCTTC
TRBV30	.	TRBJ1-5	TRBD1	CAWNRGGQPQHF	TGTGCCTGGAACAGGGGTGGGCAGCCCCAGCATTTT
TRBV7-2	.	TRBJ2-7	TRBD1	CASSPLTGYSYEQYF	TGTGCCAGCAGCCCGTTGACAGGGTACTCCTACGAGCAGTACTTC
TRBV27	few	TRBJ1-1	.	CASSFAGLNTEAFF	TGTGCCAGCAGTTTTGCAGGGCTGAACACTGAAGCTTTCTTT
TRBV18	.	TRBJ2-5	TRBD2	CASSPGRSPRETQYF	TGTGCCAGCTCACCCGGGAGGTCTCCTCGGGAGACCCAGTACTTC
TRBV4-3	.	TRBJ1-1	.	CASSQDTGLKNTEAFF	TGCGCCAGCAGCCAAGACACGGGACTTAAGAACACTGAAGCTTTCTTT
TRBV27	few	TRBJ2-1	TRBD2	CASSFAIGRAVYNEQFF	TGTGCCAGCAGTTTCGCAATCGGGAGGGCCGTCTACAATGAGCAGTTCTTC
TRBV3-1/TRBV3-2	.	TRBJ1-2	.	CASSQARSDGYTF	TGTGCCAGCAGCCAAGCGAGGAGCGATGGCTACACCTTC
TRBV19	.	TRBJ1-2	TRBD1	CASSPRTGVVRPPNYGYTF	TGTGCCAGTAGTCCCCGGACAGGGGTTGTGCGCCCCCCCAACTATGGCTACACCTTC
TRBV27	.	TRBJ1-1	.	CASSKNLGRTEAFF	TGTGCCAGCAGTAAAAACCTCGGGAGAACTGAAGCTTTCTTT
TRBV3-1/TRBV3-2	.	TRBJ2-5	TRBD2	CASSQDMRGGETQYF	TGTGCCAGCAGCCAAGATATGCGGGGGGGAGAGACCCAGTACTTC
TRBV27	.	TRBJ2-2	TRBD1	CASSPSTGGIGTGELFF	TGTGCCAGCAGTCCATCGACAGGGGGTATTGGTACCGGGGAGCTGTTTTTT
TRBV18	.	TRBJ2-2	TRBD1	CASSPADTGGYGELFF	TGTGCCAGCTCACCCGCCGACACAGGGGGCTACGGGGAGCTGTTTTTT
TRBV21-1	.	TRBJ1-1	.	CASSKAYLDSSKEAFF	TGTGCCAGCAGCAAAGCTTATCTAGATTCCTCTAAGGAAGCTTTCTTT
TRBV3-1/TRBV3-2	.	TRBJ1-5	.	CASSQEGGRNQPQHF	TGTGCCAGCAGCCAGGAGGGAGGGCGCAATCAGCCCCAGCATTTT
TRBV10-3	once	TRBJ2-3	TRBD2	CAIRTTSGSADTQYF	TGTGCCATCAGGACCACTAGCGGGAGTGCAGATACGCAGTATTTT
TRBV18	.	TRBJ1-5	.	CASSPVRGESNQPQHF	TGTGCCAGCTCCCCGGTGAGAGGTGAGAGCAATCAGCCCCAGCATTTT
TRBV3-1/TRBV3-2	.	TRBJ2-7	TRBD2	CASSRLLAGVPYEQYF	TGTGCCAGCAGCCGATTACTAGCGGGAGTACCCTACGAGCAGTACTTC
TRBV7-2	.	TRBJ1-2	TRBD1	CASSLGQGIYGYTF	TGTGCCAGCAGCTTAGGACAGGGGATTTATGGCTACACCTTC
TRBV19	.	TRBJ1-4	.	CASSPTTNEKLFF	TGTGCCAGTAGTCCCACAACTAATGAAAAACTGTTTTTT